The 14 T cell receptor beta chains in this list originate from one sample, sequenced in a study of blood T cell repertoires in COVID-19. TCRdb's copy holds only in-frame clones and misses some; the assay was immunoSEQ multiplex PCR. The data contain about 77,000 clones, about 80% of them singletons. The sequenced material came from peripheral blood. The receptors here all came from a woman aged 70-85 years with acute or convalescent COVID-19.

This chain joins TRBV28 and TRBJ1-1; 7 bases fit TRBD1. Germline V gene lookup returns CDR1 MDHEN and CDR2 SYDVKM. V was clipped by 3 bases and J by 0 bases; unmatched bases: 1. The length of the CDR3 is 14 residues. This CDR3 is CASSFQGVNTEAFF. CDR3 DNA sequence: TGTGCCAGCAGTTTCCAGGGGGTGAACACTGAAGCTTTCTTT.

This chain connects TRBV29-1 to TRBJ2-7; 10 bases agree with TRBD1. This CDR3 is 15 amino acids long. V dropped 5 bases and J dropped 3; count of bases not matched to a gene: 10. Germline loops: CDR1 SQVTM, CDR2 ANQGSEA. The chain's CDR3 is CSVSIGTGDIYEQYF. In DNA, the CDR3 is TGCAGCGTTTCAATCGGGACAGGGGACATCTACGAGCAGTACTTC.

The chain is built from TRBV7-9 and TRBJ1-1; D may be TRBD1 (6 bases). The CDR3 runs 14 residues. The germline gives CDR1 SEHNR, CDR2 FQNEAQ (reference sequence). V was cut by 3 bases and J by 4 bases, with 12 bases left in between. The CDR3 loop is CASSFAGGATEAFF. The DNA of the CDR3 is TGTGCCAGCAGCTTCGCGGGGGGGGCCACTGAAGCTTTCTTT.

This chain uses TRBV18 with TRBJ2-5, with 10 positions matching TRBD2. The V and J ends lost 2 bases and 5 bases, in that order; junction bases with no gene match: 11. CDR3 size: 17 residues. Germline CDR1 KGHSH, CDR2 LQKENI. CDR3 DNA: TGTGCCAGCTCACCAGGAGGAAGCGGGGGGGCCTTGGAGACCCAGTACTTC. It specifies CASSPGGSGGALETQYF.

The gene calls are TRBV4-3 and TRBJ1-3, with 7 bases lining up with TRBD1. Germline V gives CDR1 LGHNA, CDR2 YSLEER. J gave up 0 bases and V 5 bases, and 7 bases lay outside the gene matches. This CDR3 region has 16 residues. The CDR3 sequence is CASSYWTGGSGNTIYF. In DNA, the CDR3 is TGCGCCAGCAGCTACTGGACAGGAGGCTCTGGAAACACCATATATTTT.

The J gene is TRBJ2-7, the V gene TRBV7-9; D perhaps matches TRBD1 (5 bases). This CDR3 region has 11 residues. V lost 1 base and J 12 bases, leaving 10 bases between the germline ends. Germline V CDR1 and CDR2: SEHNR, FQNEAQ (reference sequence). The CDR3 coding sequence is TGTGCCAGCAGCTTAGGCAGGGCTCTGTACTTC. Amino acid sequence: CASSLGRALYF.

This rearrangement joins TRBV7-9 to TRBJ1-4, with TRBD1 matching 7 bases. Germline V gene lookup returns CDR1 SEHNR and CDR2 FQNEAQ (reference sequence). V was pared by 6 bases and J by 4 bases, with 2 bases of the junction left unmatched. The CDR3 totals 13 residues. The CDR3 coding sequence is TGTGCCAGCAGGACAGGGTTTAATGAAAAACTGTTTTTT. Its translation is CASRTGFNEKLFF.

This chain connects TRBV6-2 or TRBV6-3 to TRBJ1-2, with D uncertain. The V and J ends lost 5 bases and 0 bases respectively, with 16 bases between them. There are 16 residues in the CDR3. From germline, CDR1 is MNHEY and CDR2 SVGEGT. CDR3 protein: CASSPTGGSTNYGYTF. The CDR3 DNA reads TGTGCCAGCAGTCCCACGGGAGGGAGTACTAACTATGGCTACACCTTC.

This clone was detected a few times. The sample holds other DNA sequences that translate to the same CDR3. The V and J genes are TRBV5-6 and TRBJ2-3; unclear D gene. Trimming took off 2 bases at V and 0 bases at J, with 7 bases between the two ends. Germline V gene data show CDR1 as SGHDT and CDR2 as YYEEEE. The CDR3 contains 14 residues. The CDR3 loop reads CASSFSGSTDTQYF. The CDR3 nucleotides are TGTGCCAGCAGCTTTTCCGGTAGCACAGATACGCAGTATTTT.

The chain has TRBV6-5 and TRBJ1-2, with TRBD1 matching 8 bases. The CDR3 is 15 amino acids. The germline V gene has CDR1 MNHEY and CDR2 SVGAGI. Trimming removed 8 bases from V and 2 bases from J; junction bases left unmatched: 10. The chain's CDR3 is CASAASGQANYGYTF. The CDR3 bases are TGTGCCAGCGCCGCCTCGGGACAGGCAAACTATGGCTACACCTTC.

The rearrangement joins TRBV7-3 to TRBJ2-2; TRBD2 matches 7 bases. The V gene's germline CDR1 is SGHTA and CDR2 FQGTGA. With V trimmed by 2 bases and J by 0 bases, 6 bases remained unmatched. The CDR3 consists of 17 residues. In DNA, the CDR3 is TGTGCCAGCAGCTTACTCACAGCGGGGTCGAACACCGGGGAGCTGTTTTTT. Protein sequence: CASSLLTAGSNTGELFF.

The V and J genes are TRBV19 and TRBJ2-1, with 7 bases identical to TRBD1. The CDR3 consists of 17 residues. Germline V gives CDR1 LNHDA, CDR2 SQIVND (reference sequence). V was pared by 5 bases and J by 3 bases, with 13 bases of the junction left unmatched. The CDR3 loop reads CASSPITTGASYNEQFF. The DNA of the CDR3 is TGTGCCAGTAGTCCGATAACCACAGGGGCCAGCTACAATGAGCAGTTCTTC. The whole variable domain, filled in from reference TRBV19 and TRBJ2-1, reads DGGITQSPKYLFRKEGQNVTLSCEQNLNHDAMYWYRQDPGQGLRLIYYSQIVNDFQKGDIAEGYSVSREKKESFPLTVTSAQKNPTAFYLCASSPITTGASYNEQFFGPGTRLTVL.

The rearrangement uses TRBV27 and TRBJ1-2; 10 bases are a match to TRBD1. This CDR3 spans 16 amino acids. Germline CDR1 reads MNHEY; CDR2 reads SMNVEV (reference sequence). V lost 5 bases to trimming and J lost 5 bases; unmatched junction nucleotides: 11. CDR3 protein: CASSQSPDRGRYGYTF. CDR3 DNA sequence: TGTGCCAGCAGTCAATCCCCGGACAGGGGGAGGTATGGCTACACCTTC.

This chain joins TRBV29-1 and TRBJ1-3, with D unresolved. This CDR3 comprises 13 residues. V was trimmed by 4 bases and J by 3 bases, leaving 10 bases between them. CDR1 SQVTM and CDR2 ANQGSEA come from the germline V gene. In DNA form, the CDR3 reads TGCAGCGTTGGTGGGTCGGGTGGAAACACCATATATTTT. This codes for CSVGGSGGNTIYF. The entire variable domain, with the rest obtained from reference TRBV29-1 and TRBJ1-3, is as follows: SAVISQKPSRDICQRGTSLTIQCQVDSQVTMMFWYRQQPGQSLTLIATANQGSEATYESGFVIDKFPISRPNLTFSTLTVSNMSPEDSSIYLCSVGGSGGNTIYFGEGSWLTVV.